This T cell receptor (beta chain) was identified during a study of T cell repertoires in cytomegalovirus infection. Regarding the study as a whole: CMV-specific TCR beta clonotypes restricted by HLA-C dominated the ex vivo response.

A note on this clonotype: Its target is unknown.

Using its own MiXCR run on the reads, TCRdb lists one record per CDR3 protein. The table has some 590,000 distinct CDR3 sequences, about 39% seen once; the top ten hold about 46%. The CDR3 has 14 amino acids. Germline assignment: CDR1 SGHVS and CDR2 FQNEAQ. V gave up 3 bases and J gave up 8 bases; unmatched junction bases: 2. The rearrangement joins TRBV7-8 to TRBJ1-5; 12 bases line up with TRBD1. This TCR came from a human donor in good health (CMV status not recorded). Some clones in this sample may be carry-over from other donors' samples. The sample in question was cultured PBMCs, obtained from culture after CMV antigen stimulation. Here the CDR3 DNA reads TGTGCCAGCAGCTTGGGACAGGGGGCAAAGCCCCAGCATTTT. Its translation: CASSLGQGAKPQHF.